The 8 T cell receptor beta chains reported below all come from one sample, sequenced in a study of PD-1 blockade in classical Hodgkin lymphoma. Assay: immunoSEQ multiplex PCR; the TCRdb copy retains only in-frame clones and omits some. The data hold 4,000 or so clones, with around three quarters observed a single time. Time point indicated: cycle 4 day 1 (C4D1), after around six weeks of nivolumab. In every patient, relapse followed autologous stem cell transplantation, while exposure to brentuximab vedotin differed. Thawed PBMCs underwent magnetic negative selection to obtain purified CD8+ T cells. The specimen was CD8+ T cells from blood, collected before the fourth cycle of nivolumab. These receptors all stem from a human donor with classical Hodgkin lymphoma.

V is TRBV7-8 and J is TRBJ2-7; the D gene could be TRBD1 or TRBD2 (5 bases each). CDR3 size: 14 residues. With 7 bases removed from V and 3 bases from J, the gap between germline ends came to 16 bases. Germline V gene sequence: CDR1 SGHVS, CDR2 FQNEAQ. The CDR3 DNA follows: TGTGCCAGCACCCAGAGGGGTTTTCGCTACGAGCAGTACTTC. This gives the protein CASTQRGFRYEQYF.

The chain combines TRBV11-2 with TRBJ1-5; D call uncertain. V was cut by 3 bases and J by 3 bases, with 15 bases left in between. Germline values: CDR1 SGHAT, CDR2 FQNNGV. The CDR3 consists of 16 residues. The CDR3 DNA sequence: TGTGCCAGCAGCTTGGATGGGTCAGGACCCAATCAGCCCCAGCATTTT. Protein product: CASSLDGSGPNQPQHF.

This chain links TRBV7-2 with TRBJ2-2; 10 bases match TRBD2. The CDR3 covers 20 residues. V shed 0 bases, J shed 4 bases, and the junction held 14 bases outside the gene matches. Per germline, CDR1 SGHTA and CDR2 FQGNSA. The CDR3 protein is CASSLAHGLAAQLSTGELFF. The CDR3 DNA reads as TGTGCCAGCAGCTTAGCTCACGGACTAGCGGCCCAACTTTCCACCGGGGAGCTGTTTTTT. Together with reference TRBV7-2 and TRBJ2-2, the CDR3 gives the full variable domain: GAGVSQSPSNKVTEKGKDVELRCDPISGHTALYWYRQSLGQGLEFLIYFQGNSAPDKSGLPSDRFSAERTGGSVSTLTIQRTQQEDSAVYLCASSLAHGLAAQLSTGELFFGEGSRLTVL.

This chain joins TRBV10-2 and TRBJ2-4, with D perhaps matching TRBD1 (5 bases). Germline V gene data show CDR1 as WSHSY and CDR2 as SAAADI. The CDR3 has 16 residues. The germline V and J ends were trimmed by 0 bases and 3 bases, with 12 bases remaining between them. CDR3 residues: CASSESRGMDKNIQYF. The DNA of the CDR3 is TGCGCCAGCAGTGAGTCTAGGGGTATGGACAAAAACATTCAGTACTTC.

This clone was counted a few times. The gene calls are TRBV27 and TRBJ1-5, with TRBD1 matching over 8 bases. The germline CDR1 and CDR2 sequences are MNHEY and SMNVEV (reference sequence). The trim removed 5 bases at V and 11 bases at J, leaving 14 bases unmatched. The length of the CDR3 is 15 residues. The CDR3, as DNA: TGTGCCAGCAGTGCCTTAACAGGGGGGCGATACGCCCAGCATTTT. This gives the protein CASSALTGGRYAQHF.

The chain carries TRBV25-1 and TRBJ2-3; 10 bases align to TRBD1. The V gene's germline CDR1 is MGHDK and CDR2 SYGVNS. The ends lost 3 bases at V and 5 bases at J; junction bases unmatched: 8. The CDR3 covers 16 residues. The CDR3 here is CASSDRDRGLEDTQYF. The DNA of the CDR3 is TGTGCCAGCAGTGATCGTGACAGGGGGCTCGAAGATACGCAGTATTTT.

The chain carries TRBV7-2 and TRBJ2-7, with 10 positions matching TRBD1. After removal of 5 bases from V and 4 bases from J, the junction contained 11 bases not matched to a gene. The CDR3 is 16 residues long. The germline gives CDR1 SGHTA, CDR2 FQGNSA. The CDR3: CASSTPTDRGHYEQYF. In DNA, the CDR3 is TGTGCCAGCAGCACCCCTACTGACAGGGGGCATTACGAGCAGTACTTC.

The CDR3 coding sequence is TGCGCCAGCAGCCAAGATTGGGTGGGGAACTCCTACGAGCAGTACTTC. It is translated as CASSQDWVGNSYEQYF. This chain connects TRBV4-3 to TRBJ2-7; D remains ambiguous. Trimming removed 0 bases from V and 0 bases from J, with 12 bases in between. This CDR3 comprises 16 residues. Germline CDR1 is LGHNA and CDR2 is YSLEER.